This record looks at one T cell receptor beta chain sequence and its context. This entry is derived from a study of T cell changes during pregnancy in multiple sclerosis. Measured with immunoSEQ multiplex PCR; TCRdb has only the in-frame clones, and not every one. In the table there are about 40,000 clones, about 90% of which are singletons. The CDR3 is 15 amino acids. The V end was cut by 0 bases, the J end by 0 bases, with 10 bases between. Looked up from germline, CDR1 is SGDLS and CDR2 is YYNGEE. Source: CD4+ T cells from peripheral blood mononuclear cells, taken before pregnancy. The J gene is TRBJ2-7, the V gene TRBV9; weak D call: TRBD2 (5 bases). The source of this sequence is a female donor with multiple sclerosis, enrolled in a pregnancy study. The DNA for the CDR3 is TGTGCCAGCAGCGTAGGAGCGGTATTCTCCTACGAGCAGTACTTC. It codes for CASSVGAVFSYEQYF.